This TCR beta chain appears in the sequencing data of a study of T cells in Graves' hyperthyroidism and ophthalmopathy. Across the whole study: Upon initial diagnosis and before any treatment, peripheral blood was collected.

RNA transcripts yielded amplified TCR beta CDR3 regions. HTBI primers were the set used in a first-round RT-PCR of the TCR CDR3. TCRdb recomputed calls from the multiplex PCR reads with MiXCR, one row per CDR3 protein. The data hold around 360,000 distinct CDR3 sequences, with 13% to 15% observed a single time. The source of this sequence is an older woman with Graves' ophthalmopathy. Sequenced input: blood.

CDR3 sequence: CASGSEIEKLFF. The CDR3 coding sequence is TGTGCCAGCGGCAGTGAAATTGAAAAACTGTTTTTT. V usage is TRBV7-9 and J usage is TRBJ1-4, with no clear D. V lost 8 bases and J lost 7, with 11 bases in between. Germline V lookup: CDR1 SEHNR, CDR2 FQNEAQ (reference sequence). This CDR3 has 12 amino acids.